This TCR beta chain was identified in a study of T cells in narcolepsy. Study-level points and caveats: Autoreactive clonotypes reportedly recurred in blood of same and different patients, not controls.

The CDR3 loop spans 17 amino acids. Germline CDR1 reads MGHRA; CDR2 reads YSYEKL. V dropped 5 bases and J dropped 0; count of bases not matched to a gene: 6. Clones were sequenced by immunoSEQ multiplex PCR, and TCRdb holds only the in-frame ones, with some missing. Of approximately 32,000 clones listed, roughly nine tenths are singletons. About this clone itself: Its antigen is as yet unknown.

This TCR derives from a human donor with narcolepsy. Sequencing used CD45RA- memory CD4+ T cells from PBMCs. V usage is TRBV4-1 and J usage is TRBJ2-1, with 11 bases fitting TRBD2. The CDR3 loop reads CASSLGTSGSSYNEQFF. CDR3 sequence (DNA): TGCGCCAGCAGCTTGGGGACTAGCGGCTCCTCCTACAATGAGCAGTTCTTC.